The source of this TCR beta chain is a study of vaccination and CD4 T cells after COVID-19 (dated by TCRdb to the early 2020s). Describing the broader study: Convalescent patients had a positive SARS-CoV-2 result on nasal swab PCR, and of these patients, several had mild disease and one had severe disease. Six males and four females were included in the convalescent cohort, with two Hispanic individuals, seven Caucasians, two Asians and one multiracial person represented. Two doses of either the Pfizer-BioNTech BNT162b2 vaccine (n=8) or the Moderna mRNA-1273 vaccine (n=2) were administered to participants. Post-COVID blood samples were collected from convalescent patients a median of about 92 days after diagnosis, with a range of roughly 30 to 161 days. Post-vaccine blood samples were obtained a median of roughly 75 days after the second vaccine dose, with a range of 14 to 241 days. A few convalescent patients gave samples both early after vaccination (day 14) and late after vaccination (days 161 to 241). In ten to eleven COVID-19 convalescent patients and a handful of infection-naive healthy vaccine recipients, the spike-specific CD4+ TCR repertoire before mRNA vaccination was compared with the repertoire after mRNA vaccination. Points the paper makes about the study in general: The median count of SARS-CoV-2-reactive clonotypes went up from around 23 after infection to some 38 after vaccination, although the change was not significant. The number of convalescent patients in the study was relatively small, and the study did not examine early timepoints following natural infection. Of the vaccine-specific clones found in convalescent patients, nearly all (304 of 307) were mono-reactive for SARS-CoV-2 spike instead of being cross-reactive with common cold coronaviruses. Among convalescent patients, a median roughly 90% of the SARS-CoV-2-reactive clones seen after vaccination appeared only after vaccination, which suggests priming specific to the vaccine.

What the time point label conveys for this sample: late sampling 161 to 241 days after vaccination in a few convalescent patients. The convalescent patients' positive SARS-CoV-2 PCR tests fell between March and December 2020, which was before the Alpha, Beta and Delta variants emerged in the United States. Ficoll-Paque Plus gradient centrifugation was used to isolate PBMCs from whole blood, and the isolated PBMCs were then either used fresh or cryopreserved at -140C. In regard to this clonotype: The antigen this receptor binds is unknown. No much larger clone is present one base from it, and per-base qualities are unavailable.

Libraries were prepared through PCR. The listed sequencing device is Illumina iSeq 100. Per the authors' processing: Non-productive sequences were filtered out, and CDR3s that did not start with C, did not end with F or W, or were shorter than 7 amino acids were discarded. Levenshtein distances (stringdist) and unrooted phylogenetic trees (ape) in R version 3.6.1 were used to assess CDR3 homology. TCRdb reprocessed the public reads (quality trimming at Q25 with fastp, clone calling with MiXCR) and kept in-frame beta chains. Identical CDR3 proteins give one entry, which carries the most common genes and DNA. The V and J calls here are based on TCRdb, not the publication. A total of approximately 29,000 distinct CDR3 sequences appear in this sample, roughly 50% of them only once. Approximately 6% of the sample lies in the top ten. As encoded in the germline V gene (reference sequence), CDR1 is SGHNT while CDR2 is YYREEE. The CDR3 starts with the cysteine, ends with the phenylalanine, and has 12 residues. The kept DNA is CDR3 alone, 36 bases in frame from the first base. V is shortened by 1 base, J by 5 bases, and the region joining them spans 4 bases.

The rearranged segments are TRBV5-4 and TRBJ2-1; the D gene is unclear. This clonotype was sampled from a human donor who had recovered from COVID-19. Sequenced material: CD4+ T cells from blood, taken about 7 months after SARS-CoV-2 vaccination. The CDR3 region: CASSLLHNEQFF. The DNA reads as follows: TGTGCCAGCAGCTTGCTACACAATGAGCAGTTCTTC.